This T cell receptor (beta chain) was sequenced in a study of shared clonotypes between healthy human individuals. This clone was observed a handful of times. The method was immunoSEQ multiplex PCR; TCRdb's version includes in-frame clones alone and lacks a portion of them. This repertoire shows 2 million to 3 million clones, 93% found once; its top ten account for approximately 0.37%. Trimming removed 4 bases from V and 3 bases from J, with 13 bases in between. The CDR3 totals 14 residues. Germline CDR1 reads SGHTA; CDR2 reads FQGNSA. All donors qualified as healthy HIV-negative adults and had experienced no recent acute infections or vaccinations.

V and J are TRBV7-2 and TRBJ2-7, with TRBD2 as a possible D gene (7 bases). Input material: naive CD4+ T cells from PBMCs. The subset denotes: CD45RA+ positively selected. The sequence was collected from a man between 18 and 35 years old in good health. Some clones in this sample may be carry-over from other donors' samples. This CDR3 is CASSYRGGVYEQYF. The CDR3 DNA sequence: TGTGCCAGCAGCTATCGCGGGGGCGTCTACGAGCAGTACTTC.